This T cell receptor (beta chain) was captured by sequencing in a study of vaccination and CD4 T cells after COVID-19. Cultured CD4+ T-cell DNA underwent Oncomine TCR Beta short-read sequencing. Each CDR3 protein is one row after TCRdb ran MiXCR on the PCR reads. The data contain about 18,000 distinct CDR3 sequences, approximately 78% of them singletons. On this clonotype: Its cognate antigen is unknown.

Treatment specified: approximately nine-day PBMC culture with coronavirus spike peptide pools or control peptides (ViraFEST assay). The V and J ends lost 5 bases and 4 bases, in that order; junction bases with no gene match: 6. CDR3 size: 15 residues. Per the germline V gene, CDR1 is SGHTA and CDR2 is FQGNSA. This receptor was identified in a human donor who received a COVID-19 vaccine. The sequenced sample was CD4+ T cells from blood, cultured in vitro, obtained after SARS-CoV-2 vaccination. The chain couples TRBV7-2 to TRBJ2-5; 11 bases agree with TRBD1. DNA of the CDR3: TGTGCCAGCAGCCAGGGACAGGGGGAAGGAGAGACCCAGTACTTC. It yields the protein CASSQGQGEGETQYF.